This TCR beta chain was retrieved from a study of a mutant IDH1 vaccine in newly diagnosed glioma. Study context: Patients were started on vaccination 4-6 weeks after radiotherapy alone, or with temozolomide cycles.

This clone was seen only a few times. Antigen specificity is unknown. Germline V lookup: CDR1 LNHDA, CDR2 SQIVND (reference sequence). Trimming removed 5 bases at V and 1 base at J, with 11 bases between. This CDR3 comprises 14 residues. The time point: week 11, during vaccination. A single vaccine dose contained 300 ug of mutant IDH1 20-mer peptide, and topical imiquimod was used with it. This table comes from immunoSEQ multiplex PCR, and its TCRdb copy is limited to in-frame clones, with some not included. The profile shows 110,000 or so clones, about 90% of them singletons. The clonotype was recovered from a woman aged 45-65 years with glioma. The rearrangement joins TRBV19 to TRBJ1-1; weak D call: TRBD1 (5 bases). The sample here was PBMCs, taken from a glioma patient whose treatment included an IDH1 peptide vaccine. Here the CDR3 DNA reads TGTGCCAGTAGTTGGGGCAGGACGAACACTGAAGCTTTCTTT. Amino acid sequence: CASSWGRTNTEAFF.